This T cell receptor (beta chain) was recorded in a study of blood T cell repertoires in COVID-19. Here immunoSEQ multiplex PCR was the method, and the copy in TCRdb shows in-frame clones only, minus some. The sample consists of 400,000 to 450,000 clones, around 88% of them appearing once. V shed 4 bases and J 6 bases; nucleotides not matched to a gene: 9. The CDR3 loop spans 15 amino acids. Germline V gives CDR1 SGHAT, CDR2 FQNNGV. The specimen sequenced was peripheral blood. This TCR was sampled from a woman aged 45-60 years with COVID-19, enrolled during active disease. The chain employs TRBV11-2 and TRBJ1-5, with 7 bases identical to TRBD1. The CDR3 here is CASSSQGETGQPQHF. DNA for the CDR3: TGTGCCAGCAGCTCTCAGGGGGAGACGGGTCAGCCCCAGCATTTT.